The T cell receptor (beta chain) under discussion was sequenced for a study of blood T cells in healthy people across ages. This CDR3 comprises 14 residues. The V gene lost 5 bases and the J gene lost 4 bases, with 14 bases spanning the gap. This clonotype occurred many times. The second PCR ran roughly 7 to 11 cycles with a sample-barcoded 5' primer and J-beta primers. Individual samples furnished no less than 2.5 million CDR3-containing paired-end reads apiece. TCRdb processed the 5' RACE reads anew with MiXCR; each CDR3 protein has one entry. The sample holds 550,000 to 650,000 distinct CDR3 sequences, about 30% seen once.

V is TRBV12-3 or TRBV12-4 and J is TRBJ1-2; D ambiguous. The TCR was taken from a woman older than 75 in good health. The sample taken for sequencing was blood. The CDR3 DNA reads as TGTGCCAGCAGTCCCTCTGGGAGAACCTATGGCTACACCTTC. Protein product: CASSPSGRTYGYTF.